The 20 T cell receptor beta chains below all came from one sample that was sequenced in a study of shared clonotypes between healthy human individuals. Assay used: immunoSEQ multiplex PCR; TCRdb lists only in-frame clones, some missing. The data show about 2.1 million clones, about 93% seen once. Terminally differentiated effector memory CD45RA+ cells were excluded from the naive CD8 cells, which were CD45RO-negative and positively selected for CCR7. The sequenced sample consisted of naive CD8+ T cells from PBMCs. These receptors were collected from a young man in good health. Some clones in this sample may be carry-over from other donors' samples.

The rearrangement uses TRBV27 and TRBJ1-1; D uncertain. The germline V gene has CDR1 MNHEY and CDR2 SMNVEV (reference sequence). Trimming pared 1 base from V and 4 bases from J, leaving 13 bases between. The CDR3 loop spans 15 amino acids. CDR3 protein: CASSLLSGGGTEAFF. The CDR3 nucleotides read TGTGCCAGCAGTTTATTATCGGGAGGCGGCACTGAAGCTTTCTTT.

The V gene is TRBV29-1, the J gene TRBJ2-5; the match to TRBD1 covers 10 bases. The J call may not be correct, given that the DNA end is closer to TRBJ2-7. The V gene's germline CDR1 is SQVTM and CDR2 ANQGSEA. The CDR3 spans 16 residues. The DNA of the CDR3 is TGCAGCGTTGAAGGGGGACAGGGGATTAGGGCCTACGAGCAGTACTTC. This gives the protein CSVEGGQGIRAYEQYF.

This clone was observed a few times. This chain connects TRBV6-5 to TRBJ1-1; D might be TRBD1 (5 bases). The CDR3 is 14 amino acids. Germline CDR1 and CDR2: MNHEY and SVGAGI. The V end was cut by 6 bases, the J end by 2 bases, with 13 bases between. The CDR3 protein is CASSLSDSNTEAFF. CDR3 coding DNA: TGTGCCAGCAGCCTCTCAGACAGCAACACTGAAGCTTTCTTT.

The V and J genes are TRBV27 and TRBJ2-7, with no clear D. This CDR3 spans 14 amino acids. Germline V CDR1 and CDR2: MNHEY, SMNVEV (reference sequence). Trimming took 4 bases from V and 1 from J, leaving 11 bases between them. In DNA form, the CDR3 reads TGTGCCAGCAGTTCCCTCCCCCGGTCCTACGAGCAGTACTTC. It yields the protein CASSSLPRSYEQYF.

The chain's CDR3 is CASSRAAGGPTGELFF. The CDR3 nucleotides read TGTGCCAGCAGCCGGGCGGCGGGAGGGCCGACCGGGGAGCTGTTTTTT. The V gene is TRBV7-9, the J gene TRBJ2-2, with TRBD2 matching 9 bases. This CDR3 has 16 residues. J gave up 5 bases and V 5 bases, and 9 bases lay outside the gene matches. The germline V gene encodes CDR1 SEHNR and CDR2 FQNEAQ (reference sequence).

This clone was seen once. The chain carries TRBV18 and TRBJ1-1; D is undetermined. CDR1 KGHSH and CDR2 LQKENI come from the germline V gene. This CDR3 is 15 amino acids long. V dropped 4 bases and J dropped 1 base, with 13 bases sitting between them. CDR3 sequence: CASSQVRAGNTEAFF. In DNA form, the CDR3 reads TGTGCCAGCTCACAGGTTCGAGCAGGGAACACTGAAGCTTTCTTT.

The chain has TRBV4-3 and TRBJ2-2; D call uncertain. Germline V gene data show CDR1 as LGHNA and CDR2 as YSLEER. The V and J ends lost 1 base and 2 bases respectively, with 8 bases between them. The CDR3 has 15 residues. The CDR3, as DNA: TGCGCCAGCAGCCAAGTTTTTAGCAACACCGGGGAGCTGTTTTTT. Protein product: CASSQVFSNTGELFF.

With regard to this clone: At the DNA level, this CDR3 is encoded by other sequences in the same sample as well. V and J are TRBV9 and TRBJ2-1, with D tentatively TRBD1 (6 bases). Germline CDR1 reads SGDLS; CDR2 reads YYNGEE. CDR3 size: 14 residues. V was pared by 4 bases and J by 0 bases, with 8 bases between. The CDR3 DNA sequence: TGTGCCAGCAGCCCCAGGGGCTCCTACAATGAGCAGTTCTTC. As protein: CASSPRGSYNEQFF.

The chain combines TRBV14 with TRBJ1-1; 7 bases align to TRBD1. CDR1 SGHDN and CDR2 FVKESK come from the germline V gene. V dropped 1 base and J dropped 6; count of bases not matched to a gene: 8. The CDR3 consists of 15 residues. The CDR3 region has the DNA TGTGCCAGCAGCCAAGTTCCCAGGGGGTCCTCTGAAGCTTTCTTT. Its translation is CASSQVPRGSSEAFF.

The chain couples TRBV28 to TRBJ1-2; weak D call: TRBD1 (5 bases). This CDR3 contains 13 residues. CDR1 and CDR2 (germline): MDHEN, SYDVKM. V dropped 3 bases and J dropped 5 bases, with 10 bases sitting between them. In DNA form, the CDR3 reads TGTGCCAGCAGTTTGGTACAGGATTATGGCTACACCTTC. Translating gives CASSLVQDYGYTF.

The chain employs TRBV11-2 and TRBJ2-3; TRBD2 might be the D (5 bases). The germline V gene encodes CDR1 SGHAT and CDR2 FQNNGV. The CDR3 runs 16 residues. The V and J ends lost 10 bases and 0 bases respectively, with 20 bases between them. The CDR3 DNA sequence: TGTGCCACCAAGGAGGATCGGGCGACTAGCACAGATACGCAGTATTTT. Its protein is CATKEDRATSTDTQYF.

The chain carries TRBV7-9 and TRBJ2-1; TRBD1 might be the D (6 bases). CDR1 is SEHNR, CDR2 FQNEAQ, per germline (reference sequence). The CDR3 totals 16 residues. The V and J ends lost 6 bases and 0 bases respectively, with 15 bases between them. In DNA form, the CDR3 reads TGTGCCAGCAGGAGTAATGGGGGCCCCTCCTACAATGAGCAGTTCTTC. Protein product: CASRSNGGPSYNEQFF.

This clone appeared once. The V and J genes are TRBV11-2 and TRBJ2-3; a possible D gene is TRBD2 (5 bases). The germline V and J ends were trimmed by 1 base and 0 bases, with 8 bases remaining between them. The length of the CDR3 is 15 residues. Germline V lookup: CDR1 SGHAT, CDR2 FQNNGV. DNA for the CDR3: TGTGCCAGCAGCTTAGGCGGGCTTAGCACAGATACGCAGTATTTT. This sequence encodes CASSLGGLSTDTQYF.

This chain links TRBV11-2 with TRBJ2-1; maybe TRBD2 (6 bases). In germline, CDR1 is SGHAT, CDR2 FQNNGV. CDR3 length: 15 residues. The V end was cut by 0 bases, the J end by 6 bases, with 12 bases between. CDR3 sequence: CASSLEGTLPNEQFF. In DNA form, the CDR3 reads TGTGCCAGCAGCTTAGAAGGGACTTTGCCCAATGAGCAGTTCTTC.

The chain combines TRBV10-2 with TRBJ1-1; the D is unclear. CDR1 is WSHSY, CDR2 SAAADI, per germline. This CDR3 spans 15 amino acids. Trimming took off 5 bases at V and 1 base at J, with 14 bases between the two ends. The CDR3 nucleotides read TGCGCCAGCAGTCTCCATTCCTCGTCGAACACTGAAGCTTTCTTT. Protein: CASSLHSSSNTEAFF.

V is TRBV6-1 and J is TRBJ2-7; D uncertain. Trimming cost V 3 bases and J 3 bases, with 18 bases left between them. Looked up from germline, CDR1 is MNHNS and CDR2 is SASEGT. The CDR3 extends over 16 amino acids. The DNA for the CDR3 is TGTGCCAGCAGTGACGTGAGCGCCGCGTACCACTACGAGCAGTACTTC. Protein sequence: CASSDVSAAYHYEQYF.

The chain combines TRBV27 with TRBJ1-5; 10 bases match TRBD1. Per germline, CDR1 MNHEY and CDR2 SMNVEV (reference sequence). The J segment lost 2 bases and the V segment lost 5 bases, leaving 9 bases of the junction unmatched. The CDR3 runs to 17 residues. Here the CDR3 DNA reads TGTGCCAGCAGTCTCGGGACAGGGGCTAGGGGCAATCAGCCCCAGCATTTT. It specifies CASSLGTGARGNQPQHF.

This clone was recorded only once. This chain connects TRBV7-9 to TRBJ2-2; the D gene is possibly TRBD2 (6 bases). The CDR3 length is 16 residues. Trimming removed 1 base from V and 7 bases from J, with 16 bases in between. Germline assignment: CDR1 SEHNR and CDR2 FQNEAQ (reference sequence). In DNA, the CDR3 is TGTGCCAGCAGCTTAGAAGAGATCGCAGCGGGCGGGGAGCTGTTTTTT. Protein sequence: CASSLEEIAAGGELFF.

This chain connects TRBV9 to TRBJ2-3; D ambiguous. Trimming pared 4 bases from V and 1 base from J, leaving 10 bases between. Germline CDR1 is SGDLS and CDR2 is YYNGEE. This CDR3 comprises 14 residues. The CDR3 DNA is TGTGCCAGCAGCCCAATAAGCGGCACAGATACGCAGTATTTT. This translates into CASSPISGTDTQYF.

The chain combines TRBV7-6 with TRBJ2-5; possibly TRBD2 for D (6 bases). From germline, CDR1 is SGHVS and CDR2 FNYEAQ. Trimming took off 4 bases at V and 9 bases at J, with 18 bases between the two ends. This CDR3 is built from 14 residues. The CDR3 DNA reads TGTGCCAGCAGCTCGGCGGGACCGGGTGCGTCCCAGTACTTC. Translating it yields CASSSAGPGASQYF.